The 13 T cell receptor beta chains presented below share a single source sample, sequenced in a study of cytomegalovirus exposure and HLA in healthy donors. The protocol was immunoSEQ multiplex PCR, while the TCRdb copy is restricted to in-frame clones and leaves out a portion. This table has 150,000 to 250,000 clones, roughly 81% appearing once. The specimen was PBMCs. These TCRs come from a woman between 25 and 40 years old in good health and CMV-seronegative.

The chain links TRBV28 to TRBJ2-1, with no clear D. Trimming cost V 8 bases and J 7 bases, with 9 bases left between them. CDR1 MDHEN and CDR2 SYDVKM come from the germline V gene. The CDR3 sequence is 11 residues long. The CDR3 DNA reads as TGTGCCAGCGGAGACCAAAATGAGCAGTTCTTC. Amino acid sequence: CASGDQNEQFF.

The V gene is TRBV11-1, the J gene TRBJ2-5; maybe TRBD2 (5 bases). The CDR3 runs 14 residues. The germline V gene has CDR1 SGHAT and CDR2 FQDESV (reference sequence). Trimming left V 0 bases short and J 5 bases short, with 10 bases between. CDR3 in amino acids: CASSLARGWETQYF. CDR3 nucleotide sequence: TGTGCCAGCAGCTTAGCGCGAGGGTGGGAGACCCAGTACTTC. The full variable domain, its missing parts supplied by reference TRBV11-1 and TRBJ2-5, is EAEVAQSPRYKITEKSQAVAFWCDPISGHATLYWYRQILGQGPELLVQFQDESVVDDSQLPKDRFSAERLKGVDSTLKIQPAELGDSAMYLCASSLARGWETQYFGPGTRLLVL.

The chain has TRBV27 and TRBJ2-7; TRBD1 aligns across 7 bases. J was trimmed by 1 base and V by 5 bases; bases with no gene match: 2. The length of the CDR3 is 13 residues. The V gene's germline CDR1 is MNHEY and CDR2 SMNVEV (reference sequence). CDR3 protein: CASSQDRSYEQYF. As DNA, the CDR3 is TGTGCCAGCAGTCAGGACAGGTCCTACGAGCAGTACTTC.

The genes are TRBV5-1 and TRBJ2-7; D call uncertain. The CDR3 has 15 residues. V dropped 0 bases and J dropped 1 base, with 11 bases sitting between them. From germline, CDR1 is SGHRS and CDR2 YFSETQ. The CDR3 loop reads CASSLDPTLSYEQYF. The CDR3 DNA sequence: TGCGCCAGCAGCTTGGACCCTACCCTTTCCTACGAGCAGTACTTC.

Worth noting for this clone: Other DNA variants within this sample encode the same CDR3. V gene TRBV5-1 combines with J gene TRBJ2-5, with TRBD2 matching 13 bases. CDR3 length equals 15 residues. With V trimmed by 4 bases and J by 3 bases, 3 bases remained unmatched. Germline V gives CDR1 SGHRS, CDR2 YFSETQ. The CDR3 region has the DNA TGCGCCAGCAGCGCCGGACTAGCGGGGGAAGAGACCCAGTACTTC. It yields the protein CASSAGLAGEETQYF.

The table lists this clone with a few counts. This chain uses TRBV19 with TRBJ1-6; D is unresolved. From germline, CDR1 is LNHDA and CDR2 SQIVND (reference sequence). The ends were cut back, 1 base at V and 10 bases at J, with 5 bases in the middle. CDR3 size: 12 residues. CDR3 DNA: TGTGCCAGTAGTATAGGGCAATCACCCCTCCACTTT. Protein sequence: CASSIGQSPLHF.

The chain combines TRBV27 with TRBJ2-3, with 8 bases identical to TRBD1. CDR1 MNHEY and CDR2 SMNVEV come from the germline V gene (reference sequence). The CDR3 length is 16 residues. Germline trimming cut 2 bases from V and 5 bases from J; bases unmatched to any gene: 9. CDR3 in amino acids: CASSLIQGVGVDTQYF. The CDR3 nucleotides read TGTGCCAGCAGTTTAATACAGGGGGTTGGTGTAGATACGCAGTATTTT.

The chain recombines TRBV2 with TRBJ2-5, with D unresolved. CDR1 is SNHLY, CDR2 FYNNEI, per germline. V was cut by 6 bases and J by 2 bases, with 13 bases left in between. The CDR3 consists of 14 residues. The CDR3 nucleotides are TGTGCCAGCAGGTATTCTACAGTTCAAGAGACCCAGTACTTC. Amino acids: CASRYSTVQETQYF.

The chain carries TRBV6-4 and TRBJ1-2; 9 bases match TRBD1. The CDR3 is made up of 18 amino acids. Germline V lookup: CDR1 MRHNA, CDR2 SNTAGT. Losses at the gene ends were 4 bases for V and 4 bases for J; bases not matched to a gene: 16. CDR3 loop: CASSAVPGQGNVFYGYTF. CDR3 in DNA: TGTGCCAGCAGTGCCGTCCCGGGACAGGGTAACGTTTTCTATGGCTACACCTTC.

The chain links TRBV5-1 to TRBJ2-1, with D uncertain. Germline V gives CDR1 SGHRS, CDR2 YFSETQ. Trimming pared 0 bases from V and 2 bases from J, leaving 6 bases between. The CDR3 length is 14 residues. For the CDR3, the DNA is TGCGCCAGCAGCTTGGGGCAAACCTACAATGAGCAGTTCTTC. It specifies CASSLGQTYNEQFF.

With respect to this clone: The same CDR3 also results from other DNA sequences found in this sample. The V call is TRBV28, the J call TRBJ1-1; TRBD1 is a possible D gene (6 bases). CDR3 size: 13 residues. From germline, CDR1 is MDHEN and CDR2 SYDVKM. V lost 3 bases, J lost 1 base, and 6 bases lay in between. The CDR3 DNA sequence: TGTGCCAGCAGTTTCAGGGGGAACACTGAAGCTTTCTTT. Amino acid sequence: CASSFRGNTEAFF. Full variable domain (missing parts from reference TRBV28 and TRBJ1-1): DVKVTQSSRYLVKRTGEKVFLECVQDMDHENMFWYRQDPGLGLRLIYFSYDVKMKEKGDIPEGYSVSREKKERFSLILESASTNQTSMYLCASSFRGNTEAFFGQGTRLTVV.

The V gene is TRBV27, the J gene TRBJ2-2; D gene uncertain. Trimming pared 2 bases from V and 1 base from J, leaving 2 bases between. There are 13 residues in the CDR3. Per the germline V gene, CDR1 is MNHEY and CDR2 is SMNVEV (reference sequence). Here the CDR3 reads CASSLLNTGELFF. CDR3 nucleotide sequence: TGTGCCAGCAGTTTACTGAACACCGGGGAGCTGTTTTTT.

For the CDR3, the DNA is TGTGCCCAGGTGAGGGGGCGGACTGAAGCTTTCTTT. This translates into CAQVRGRTEAFF. This chain connects TRBV30 to TRBJ1-1; 7 bases are shared with TRBD1. Germline V lookup: CDR1 GTSNPN, CDR2 SVGIG (reference sequence). The CDR3 covers 12 residues. Losses at the gene ends were 8 bases for V and 5 bases for J; bases not matched to a gene: 8.